Described below is a single TCR beta chain sequence and its context. The V segment lost 2 bases and the J segment 3 bases; nucleotides outside the gene matches: 11. From germline, CDR1 is SGHRS and CDR2 YFSETQ. The CDR3 sequence is 17 residues long. The entry originates in a study of CD8 T cells in Susac syndrome. The CD8+ and CD4+ T cells were negatively isolated, with the TEMRA cells enriched by FACS. The RNA input was roughly 0.45 to 1 ug, and it was reverse transcribed with random hexamers. Using its own MiXCR run on the immunoSEQ multiplex PCR reads, TCRdb lists one record per CDR3 protein. The sample has 140,000 or so distinct CDR3 sequences, 94% seen once.

Sequences were obtained from CD4+ T cells from PBMCs. The chain carries TRBV5-1 and TRBJ2-7; 10 bases match TRBD2. This TCR derives from a human donor in good health. The CDR3 spells CASSLLAGTSVFYEQYF. The CDR3, as DNA: TGCGCCAGCAGCTTATTGGCAGGGACTAGCGTTTTCTACGAGCAGTACTTC.